A selection of T cell receptor beta chains follows, all from one sample in a study of blood T cells in healthy people across ages. TCRdb called the 5' RACE reads again in MiXCR, with one record for every CDR3 protein. Among around 710,000 distinct CDR3 sequences listed, 40% to 45% were seen once. The sample taken for sequencing was blood. The receptor source for this set is a woman aged 60-75 years in good health. The CDR3 runs from the conserved cysteine through the conserved F or W. D genes are given only for firm matches. Expanded clones are given a class, and other clones once, few, many or no size at all.

V: TRBV6-2/TRBV6-3
J: TRBJ2-3
size: few
D: TRBD2
CDR3: CASSYPGLAASTDTQYF
DNA: TGTGCCAGCAGTTACCCTGGACTAGCGGCTAGCACAGATACGCAGTATTTT

V: TRBV7-2
J: TRBJ1-5
size: few
D: .
CDR3: CASSERYSNQPQHF
DNA: TGTGCCAGCAGCGAACGCTATAGCAATCAGCCCCAGCATTTT

V: TRBV6-6
J: TRBJ2-7
size: .
D: TRBD1
CDR3: CASSLRPGQGSYEQYF
DNA: TGTGCCAGCAGTCTTCGTCCGGGACAGGGCTCCTACGAGCAGTACTTC

V: TRBV12-3/TRBV12-4
J: TRBJ2-3
size: .
D: .
CDR3: CASSFRGGTDMQYF
DNA: TGTGCCAGCAGTTTCAGAGGGGGAACAGATATGCAGTATTTT

V: TRBV2
J: TRBJ2-7
size: few
D: .
CDR3: CASSGRVEQYF
DNA: TGTGCCAGCAGTGGCAGGGTCGAGCAGTACTTC

V: TRBV25-1
J: TRBJ2-1
size: many
D: .
CDR3: CASSRTGANGNEQFF
DNA: TGTGCCAGCAGTAGGACGGGAGCGAACGGCAATGAGCAGTTCTTC

V: TRBV6-5
J: TRBJ1-1
size: .
D: .
CDR3: CASSYSLGADNTEAFF
DNA: TGTGCCAGCAGTTATAGTCTGGGGGCCGATAACACTGAAGCTTTCTTT

V: TRBV6-2/TRBV6-3
J: TRBJ2-7
size: .
D: .
CDR3: CASSPDQAPHSYEQYF
DNA: TGTGCCAGCAGCCCGGACCAAGCCCCACATTCCTACGAGCAGTACTTC

V: TRBV20-1
J: TRBJ2-3
size: .
D: .
CDR3: CSATGDRTDTQYF
DNA: TGCAGTGCTACGGGGGACCGCACAGATACGCAGTATTTT

V: TRBV27
J: TRBJ1-5
size: .
D: TRBD1
CDR3: CASSPGTGDSQPQHF
DNA: TGTGCCAGCAGTCCCGGGACAGGGGATAGTCAGCCCCAGCATTTT

V: TRBV5-1
J: TRBJ2-5
size: few
D: TRBD2
CDR3: CASSSTSGGQETQYF
DNA: TGCGCCAGCAGCTCGACTAGCGGGGGCCAAGAGACCCAGTACTTC

V: TRBV10-3
J: TRBJ2-3
size: .
D: TRBD2
CDR3: CAIRGIRGTSGVLSDTQYF
DNA: TGTGCCATCAGGGGGATACGGGGTACTAGCGGGGTCCTCTCGGATACGCAGTATTTT

V: TRBV7-3
J: TRBJ2-3
size: .
D: .
CDR3: CASSPGLAMNTDTQYF
DNA: TGTGCCAGCAGCCCGGGACTGGCGATGAACACAGATACGCAGTATTTT

V: TRBV20-1
J: TRBJ2-7
size: .
D: .
CDR3: CSAAQASTPRETPYF
DNA: TGCAGTGCCGCCCAGGCTAGCACCCCTCGAGAGACCCCGTACTTC

V: TRBV7-9
J: TRBJ1-6
size: .
D: .
CDR3: CASSFMGYGNSPLHF
DNA: TGTGCCAGCAGCTTCATGGGGTACGGTAATTCACCCCTCCACTTT

V: TRBV7-2
J: TRBJ1-5
size: few
D: .
CDR3: CASSLRGPASNQPQHF
DNA: TGTGCCAGCAGCTTACGGGGGCCCGCTAGCAATCAGCCCCAGCATTTT

V: TRBV5-6
J: TRBJ2-1
size: .
D: TRBD2
CDR3: CASSLMSSGRLGVGEQFF
DNA: TGTGCCAGCAGCTTGATGTCTAGCGGGAGATTGGGGGTAGGTGAGCAGTTCTTC

V: TRBV20-1
J: TRBJ2-7
size: .
D: .
CDR3: CSAAAAAYEQYF
DNA: TGCAGTGCCGCAGCGGCGGCCTACGAGCAGTACTTC

V: TRBV7-9
J: TRBJ2-7
size: large
D: TRBD1
CDR3: CASSQQAGTGGGEQYF
DNA: TGTGCCAGCAGCCAACAAGCCGGGACAGGGGGCGGCGAGCAGTACTTC

V: TRBV29-1
J: TRBJ1-5
size: .
D: TRBD1
CDR3: CSVAGTGENQPQHF
DNA: TGCAGCGTGGCCGGGACAGGGGAAAATCAGCCCCAGCATTTT

V: TRBV12-3/TRBV12-4
J: TRBJ2-7
size: many
D: TRBD1
CDR3: CASSLPTGATYEQYF
DNA: TGTGCCAGCAGTTTACCGACAGGGGCCACCTACGAGCAGTACTTC

V: TRBV20-1
J: TRBJ2-7
size: .
D: TRBD1
CDR3: CSASMQGALDEQYF
DNA: TGCAGTGCTTCTATGCAGGGGGCGTTAGACGAGCAGTACTTC

V: TRBV29-1
J: TRBJ2-5
size: .
D: .
CDR3: CSVVLASETQYF
DNA: TGCAGCGTTGTGCTGGCTTCAGAGACCCAGTACTTC

V: TRBV7-3
J: TRBJ2-3
size: .
D: TRBD1
CDR3: CASSFRDRDTDTQYF
DNA: TGTGCCAGCAGCTTCCGGGACAGGGACACAGATACGCAGTATTTT

V: TRBV7-2
J: TRBJ2-2
size: .
D: .
CDR3: CASSLHTGELFF
DNA: TGTGCCAGCAGCCTGCACACCGGGGAGCTGTTTTTT

V: TRBV7-9
J: TRBJ2-7
size: .
D: .
CDR3: CASSLLLHRYEQYF
DNA: TGTGCCAGCAGCTTACTCTTACATCGTTACGAGCAGTACTTC

V: TRBV6-5
J: TRBJ2-3
size: .
D: TRBD2
CDR3: CASSYSSGSLTDTQYF
DNA: TGTGCCAGCAGTTACAGTAGCGGGAGCCTCACAGATACGCAGTATTTT

V: TRBV4-2
J: TRBJ1-1
size: .
D: .
CDR3: CASSHDMGNTEAFF
DNA: TGTGCCAGCAGCCACGATATGGGGAACACTGAAGCTTTCTTT

V: TRBV4-2
J: TRBJ1-1
size: .
D: .
CDR3: CASSQETLSNTEAFF
DNA: TGTGCCAGCAGCCAAGAAACTCTTTCGAACACTGAAGCTTTCTTT

V: TRBV20-1
J: TRBJ1-4
size: once
D: TRBD1
CDR3: CSAIPGTANEKLFF
DNA: TGCAGTGCTATTCCAGGGACAGCTAATGAAAAACTGTTTTTT

V: TRBV28
J: TRBJ2-3
size: few
D: TRBD2
CDR3: CATYSLAGGTDTQYF
DNA: TGTGCCACCTACTCCCTAGCGGGAGGGACAGATACGCAGTATTTT

V: TRBV29-1
J: TRBJ2-5
size: .
D: TRBD2
CDR3: CSVEVAGAMETQYF
DNA: TGCAGCGTTGAGGTAGCGGGAGCGATGGAGACCCAGTACTTC

V: TRBV5-6
J: TRBJ2-7
size: .
D: TRBD1
CDR3: CASSLPRQGAEQYF
DNA: TGTGCCAGCAGCTTGCCTCGACAGGGGGCCGAGCAGTACTTC

V: TRBV7-2
J: TRBJ1-2
size: few
D: TRBD1
CDR3: CASSLDGRTGQGYTF
DNA: TGTGCCAGCAGCTTAGACGGCAGGACAGGCCAAGGCTACACCTTC

V: TRBV20-1
J: TRBJ1-2
size: .
D: .
CDR3: CSANDRNYGYTF
DNA: TGCAGTGCGAATGACAGGAACTATGGCTACACCTTC

V: TRBV3-1
J: TRBJ2-3
size: .
D: .
CDR3: CASSPPPGLAGADTQYF
DNA: TGTGCCAGCAGCCCCCCCCCTGGGCTAGCCGGCGCAGATACGCAGTATTTT